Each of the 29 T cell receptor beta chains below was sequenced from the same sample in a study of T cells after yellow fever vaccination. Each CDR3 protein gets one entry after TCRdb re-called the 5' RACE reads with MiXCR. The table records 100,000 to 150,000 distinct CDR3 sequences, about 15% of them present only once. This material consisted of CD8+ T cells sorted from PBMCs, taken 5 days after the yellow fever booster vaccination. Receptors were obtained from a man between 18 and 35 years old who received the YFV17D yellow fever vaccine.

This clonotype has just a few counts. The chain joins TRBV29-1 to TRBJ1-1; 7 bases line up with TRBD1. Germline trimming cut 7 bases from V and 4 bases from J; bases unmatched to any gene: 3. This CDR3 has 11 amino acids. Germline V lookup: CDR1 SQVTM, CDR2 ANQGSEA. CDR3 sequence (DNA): TGCAGCGCAACAGGGGCCACTGAAGCTTTCTTT. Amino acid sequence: CSATGATEAFF.

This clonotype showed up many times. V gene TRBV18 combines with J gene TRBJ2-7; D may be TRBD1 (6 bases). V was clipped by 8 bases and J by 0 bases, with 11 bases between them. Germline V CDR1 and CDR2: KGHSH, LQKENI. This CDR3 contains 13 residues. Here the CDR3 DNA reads TGTGCCAGCGCCGGGGACACCTCCTACGAGCAGTACGTC. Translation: CASAGDTSYEQYV.

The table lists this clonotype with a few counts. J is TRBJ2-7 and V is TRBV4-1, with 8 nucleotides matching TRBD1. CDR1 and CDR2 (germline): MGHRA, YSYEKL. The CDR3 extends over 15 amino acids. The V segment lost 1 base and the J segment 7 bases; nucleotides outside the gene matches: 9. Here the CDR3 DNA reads TGCGCCAGCAGCCAAGGGAGCCAGGGGGCTTGGGAGCAGTACTTC. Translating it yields CASSQGSQGAWEQYF.

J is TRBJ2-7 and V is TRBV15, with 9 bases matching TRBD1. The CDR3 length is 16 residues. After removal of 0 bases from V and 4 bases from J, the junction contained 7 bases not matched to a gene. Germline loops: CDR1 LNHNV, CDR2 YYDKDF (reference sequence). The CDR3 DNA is TGTGCCACCAGCAGAGATAGGACAGGGGTATGGTACGAGCAGTACGTC. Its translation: CATSRDRTGVWYEQYV.

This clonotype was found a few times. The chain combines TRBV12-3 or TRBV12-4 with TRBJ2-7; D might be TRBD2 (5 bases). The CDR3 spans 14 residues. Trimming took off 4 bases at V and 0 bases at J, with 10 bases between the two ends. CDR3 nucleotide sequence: TGTGCCAGCAGTTCCGGGGAAAGCTCCTACGAGCAGTACGTC. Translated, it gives CASSSGESSYEQYV.

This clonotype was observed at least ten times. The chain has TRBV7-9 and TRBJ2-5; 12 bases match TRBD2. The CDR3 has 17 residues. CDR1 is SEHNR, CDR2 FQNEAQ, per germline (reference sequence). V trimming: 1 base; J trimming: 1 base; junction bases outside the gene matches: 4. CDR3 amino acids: CASSLVGGLAGQETQYF. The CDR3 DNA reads TGTGCCAGCAGCTTAGTTGGGGGACTAGCGGGCCAAGAGACCCAGTACTTC.

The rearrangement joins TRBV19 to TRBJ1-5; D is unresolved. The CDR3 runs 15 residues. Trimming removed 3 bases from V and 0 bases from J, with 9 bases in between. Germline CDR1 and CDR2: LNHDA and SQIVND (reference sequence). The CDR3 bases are TGTGCCAGTAGTATGAGCGCGAATAGCAATCAGCCCCAGCATTTT. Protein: CASSMSANSNQPQHF. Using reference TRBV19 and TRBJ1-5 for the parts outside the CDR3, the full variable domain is DGGITQSPKYLFRKEGQNVTLSCEQNLNHDAMYWYRQDPGQGLRLIYYSQIVNDFQKGDIAEGYSVSREKKESFPLTVTSAQKNPTAFYLCASSMSANSNQPQHFGDGTRLSIL.

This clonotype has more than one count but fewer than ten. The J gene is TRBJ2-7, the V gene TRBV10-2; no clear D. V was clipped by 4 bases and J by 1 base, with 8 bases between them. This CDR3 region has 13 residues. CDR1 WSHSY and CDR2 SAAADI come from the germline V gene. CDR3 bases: TGCGCCAGCAGTGGTCCCGGATCCTACGAGCAGTACTTC. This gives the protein CASSGPGSYEQYF.

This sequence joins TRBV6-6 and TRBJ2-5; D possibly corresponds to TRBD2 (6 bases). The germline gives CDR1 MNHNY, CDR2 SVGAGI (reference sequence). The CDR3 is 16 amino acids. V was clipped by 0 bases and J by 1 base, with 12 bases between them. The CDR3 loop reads CASSYSFERVQETQYF. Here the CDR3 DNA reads TGTGCCAGCAGTTACTCGTTTGAGCGGGTCCAAGAGACCCAGTACTTC.

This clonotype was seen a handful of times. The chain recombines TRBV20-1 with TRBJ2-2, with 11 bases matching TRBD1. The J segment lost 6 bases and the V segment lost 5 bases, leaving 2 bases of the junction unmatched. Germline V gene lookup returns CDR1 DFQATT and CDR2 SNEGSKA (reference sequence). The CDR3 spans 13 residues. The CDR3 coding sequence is TGCAGTGCTGAGGGACAGGGGGCCGGGGAGCTGTTTTTT. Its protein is CSAEGQGAGELFF.

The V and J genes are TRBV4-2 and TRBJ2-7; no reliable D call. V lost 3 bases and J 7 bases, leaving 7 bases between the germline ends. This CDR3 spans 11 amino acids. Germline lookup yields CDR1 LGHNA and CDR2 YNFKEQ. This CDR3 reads CASSHGREQYF. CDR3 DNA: TGTGCCAGCAGCCACGGTCGAGAGCAGTACTTC.

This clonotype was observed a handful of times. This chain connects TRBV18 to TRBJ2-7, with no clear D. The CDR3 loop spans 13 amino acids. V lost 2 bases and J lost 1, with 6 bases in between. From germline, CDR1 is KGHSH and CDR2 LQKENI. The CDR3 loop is CASSPAGSYEQYF. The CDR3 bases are TGTGCCAGCTCACCAGCCGGGTCCTACGAGCAGTACTTC.

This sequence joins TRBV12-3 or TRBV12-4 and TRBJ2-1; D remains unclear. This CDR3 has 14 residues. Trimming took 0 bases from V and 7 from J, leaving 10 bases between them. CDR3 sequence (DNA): TGTGCCAGCAGTTTAGCGAAGGGTCTGAATGAGCAGTTCTTC. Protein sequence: CASSLAKGLNEQFF.

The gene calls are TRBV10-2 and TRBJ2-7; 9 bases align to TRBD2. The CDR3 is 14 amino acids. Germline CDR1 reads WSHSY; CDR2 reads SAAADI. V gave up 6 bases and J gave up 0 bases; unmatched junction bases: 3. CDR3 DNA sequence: TGCGCCAGCAGCGGGGGACTAGCCTCCTACGAGCAGTACTTC. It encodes CASSGGLASYEQYF.

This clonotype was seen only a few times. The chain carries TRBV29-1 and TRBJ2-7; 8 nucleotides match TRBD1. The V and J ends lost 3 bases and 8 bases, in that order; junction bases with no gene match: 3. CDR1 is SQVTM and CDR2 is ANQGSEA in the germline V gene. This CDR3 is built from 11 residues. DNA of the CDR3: TGCAGCGTTGACAGGGGGCCCCAGCAGTACTTC. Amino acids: CSVDRGPQQYF.

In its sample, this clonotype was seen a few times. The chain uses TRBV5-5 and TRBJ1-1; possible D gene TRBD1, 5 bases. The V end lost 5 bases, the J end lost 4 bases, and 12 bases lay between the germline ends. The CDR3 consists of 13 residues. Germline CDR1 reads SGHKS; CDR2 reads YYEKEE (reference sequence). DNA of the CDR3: TGTGCCAGCAGGGACACAATAACCACTGAAGCTTTCTTT. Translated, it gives CASRDTITTEAFF.

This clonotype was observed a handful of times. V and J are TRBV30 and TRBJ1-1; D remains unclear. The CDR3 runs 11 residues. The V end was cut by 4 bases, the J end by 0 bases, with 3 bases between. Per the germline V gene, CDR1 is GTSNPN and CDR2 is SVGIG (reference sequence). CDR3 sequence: CAWIMNTEAFF. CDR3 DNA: TGTGCCTGGATCATGAACACTGAAGCTTTCTTT.

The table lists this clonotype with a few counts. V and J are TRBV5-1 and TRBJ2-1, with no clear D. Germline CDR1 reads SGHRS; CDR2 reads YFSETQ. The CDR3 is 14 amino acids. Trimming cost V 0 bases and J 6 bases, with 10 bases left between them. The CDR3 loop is CASSLEGYPNEQFF. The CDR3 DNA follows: TGCGCCAGCAGCTTGGAAGGCTACCCCAATGAGCAGTTCTTC. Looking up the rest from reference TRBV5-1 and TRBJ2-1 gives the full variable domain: KAGVTQTPRYLIKTRGQQVTLSCSPISGHRSVSWYQQTPGQGLQFLFEYFSETQRNKGNFPGRFSGRQFSNSRSEMNVSTLELGDSALYLCASSLEGYPNEQFFGPGTRLTVL.

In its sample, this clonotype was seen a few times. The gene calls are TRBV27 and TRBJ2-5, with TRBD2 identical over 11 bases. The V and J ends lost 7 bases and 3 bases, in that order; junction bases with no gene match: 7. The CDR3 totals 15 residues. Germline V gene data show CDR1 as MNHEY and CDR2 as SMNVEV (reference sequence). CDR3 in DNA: TGTGCCAGCAAGGGTAGCGGGGGGGCAGAAGAGACCCAGTACTTC. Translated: CASKGSGGAEETQYF.

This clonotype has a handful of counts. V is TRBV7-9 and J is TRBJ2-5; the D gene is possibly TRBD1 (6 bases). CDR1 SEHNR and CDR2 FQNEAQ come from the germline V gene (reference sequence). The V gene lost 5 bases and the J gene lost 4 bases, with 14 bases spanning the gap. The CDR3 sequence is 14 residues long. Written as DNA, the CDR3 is TGTGCCAGCAGCCCCCCGGTCAGGGGAGAGACCCAGTACTTC. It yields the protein CASSPPVRGETQYF.

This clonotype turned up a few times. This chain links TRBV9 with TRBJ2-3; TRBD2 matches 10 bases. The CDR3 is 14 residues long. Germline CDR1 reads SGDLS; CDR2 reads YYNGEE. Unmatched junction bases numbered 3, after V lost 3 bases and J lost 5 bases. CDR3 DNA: TGTGCCAGCAGCGCGGGACTAGCGATAGATACGCAGTATTTT. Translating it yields CASSAGLAIDTQYF.

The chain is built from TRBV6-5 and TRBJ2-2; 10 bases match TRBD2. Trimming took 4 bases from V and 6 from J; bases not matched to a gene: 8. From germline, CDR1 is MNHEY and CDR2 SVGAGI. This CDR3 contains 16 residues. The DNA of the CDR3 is TGTGCCAGCAGTTGGAGCGGGGGGGCCGTTGCCGGGGAGCTGTTTTTT. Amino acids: CASSWSGGAVAGELFF.

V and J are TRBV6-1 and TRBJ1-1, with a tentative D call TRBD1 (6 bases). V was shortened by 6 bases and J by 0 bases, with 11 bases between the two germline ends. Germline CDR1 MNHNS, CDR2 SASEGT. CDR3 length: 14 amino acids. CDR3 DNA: TGTGCCAGCAGCCCACAGGGCATGAACACTGAAGCTTTCTTT. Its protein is CASSPQGMNTEAFF.

CDR3 coding DNA: TGTGCTAGTGGTTTGGCCACAGGTCCCTTCCAGCCCCAGCATTTT. Translating it yields CASGLATGPFQPQHF. The chain joins TRBV12-5 to TRBJ1-5; D might be TRBD1 (5 bases). Germline V CDR1 and CDR2: LGHNT, FRNRAP. This CDR3 region has 15 residues. Trimming pared 1 base from V and 7 bases from J, leaving 14 bases between.

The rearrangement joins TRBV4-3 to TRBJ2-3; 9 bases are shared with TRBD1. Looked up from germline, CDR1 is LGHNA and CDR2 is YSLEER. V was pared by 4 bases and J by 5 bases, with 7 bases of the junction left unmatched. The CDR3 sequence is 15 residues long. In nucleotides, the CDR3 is TGCGCCAGCAGCCCGATACAGGGGGCGCGAGATACGCAGTATTTT. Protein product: CASSPIQGARDTQYF.

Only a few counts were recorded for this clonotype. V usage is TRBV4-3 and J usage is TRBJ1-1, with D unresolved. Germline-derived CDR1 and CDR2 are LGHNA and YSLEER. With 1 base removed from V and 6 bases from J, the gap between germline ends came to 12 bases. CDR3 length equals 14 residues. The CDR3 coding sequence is TGCGCCAGCAGCCAAGTGGCGTTTAGGTCTGAAGCTTTCTTT. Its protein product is CASSQVAFRSEAFF.

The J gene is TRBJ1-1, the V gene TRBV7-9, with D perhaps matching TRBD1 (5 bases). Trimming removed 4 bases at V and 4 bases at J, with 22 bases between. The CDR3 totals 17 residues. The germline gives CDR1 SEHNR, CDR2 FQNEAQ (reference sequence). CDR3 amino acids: CASSSSPLDILGTEAFF. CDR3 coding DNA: TGTGCCAGCAGCTCCTCACCCTTGGACATATTGGGCACTGAAGCTTTCTTT.

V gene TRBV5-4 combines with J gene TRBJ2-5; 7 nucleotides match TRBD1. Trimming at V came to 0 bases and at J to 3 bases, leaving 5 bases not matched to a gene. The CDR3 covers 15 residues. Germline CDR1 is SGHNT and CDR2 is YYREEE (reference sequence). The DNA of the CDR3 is TGTGCCAGCAGCTTGGGCCAGGGGGTTAAAGAGACCCAGTACTTC. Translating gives CASSLGQGVKETQYF.

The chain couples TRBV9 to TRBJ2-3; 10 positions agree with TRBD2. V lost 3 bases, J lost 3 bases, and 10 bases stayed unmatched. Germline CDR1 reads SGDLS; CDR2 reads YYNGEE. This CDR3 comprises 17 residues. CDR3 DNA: TGTGCCAGCAGCGAGCATAGCGGGGGGCAGGGGACAGATACGCAGTATTTT. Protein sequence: CASSEHSGGQGTDTQYF.